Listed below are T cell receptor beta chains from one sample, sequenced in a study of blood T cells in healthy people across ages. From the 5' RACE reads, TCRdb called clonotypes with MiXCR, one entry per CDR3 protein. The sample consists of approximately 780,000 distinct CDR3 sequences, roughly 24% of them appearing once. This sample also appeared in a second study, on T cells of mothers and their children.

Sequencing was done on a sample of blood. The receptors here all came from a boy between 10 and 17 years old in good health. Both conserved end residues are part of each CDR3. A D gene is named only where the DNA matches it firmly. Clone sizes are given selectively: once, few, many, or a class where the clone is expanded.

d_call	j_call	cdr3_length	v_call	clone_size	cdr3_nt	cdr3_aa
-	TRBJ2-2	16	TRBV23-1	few	TGCGCCAGCCGCTACCAGGGGAGCGCGAACACCGGGGAGCTGTTTTTT	CASRYQGSANTGELFF
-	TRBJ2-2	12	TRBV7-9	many	TGTGCCAGCAGCTTAACTCCCGGGGAGCTGTTTTTT	CASSLTPGELFF
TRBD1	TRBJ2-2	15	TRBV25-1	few	TGTGCCAGCAGTCCTTGGACAGGGCACACCGGGGAGCTGTTTTTT	CASSPWTGHTGELFF
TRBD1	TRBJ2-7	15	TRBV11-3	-	TGTGCCAGCAGCTCGACCGGGACAGACTCCTACGAGCAGTACTTC	CASSSTGTDSYEQYF
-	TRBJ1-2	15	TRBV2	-	TGTGCCAGCAGCCGGGACTTCAACCCCACTTATGGCTACACCTTC	CASSRDFNPTYGYTF
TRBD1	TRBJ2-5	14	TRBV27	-	TGTGCCAGCAGTTTAGGGGACAGGCCGGAGACCCACTACTTC	CASSLGDRPETHYF
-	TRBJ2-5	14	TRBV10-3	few	TGTGCCATCAGTGACGCGGCAGTCCAAGAGACCCAGTACTTC	CAISDAAVQETQYF
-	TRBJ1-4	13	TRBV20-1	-	TGCAGTGCTATATCAACCGGTGATGAAAAACTGTTTTTT	CSAISTGDEKLFF
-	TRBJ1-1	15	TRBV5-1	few	TGCGCCAGCAGCTTGCAGTCCCTGGAAGGCACTGAAGCTTTCTTT	CASSLQSLEGTEAFF
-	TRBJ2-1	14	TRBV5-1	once	TGCGCCAGCAGCTTGGATTGGCCGTCAAATGAGCAGTTCTTC	CASSLDWPSNEQFF
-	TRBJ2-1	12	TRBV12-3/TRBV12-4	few	TGTGCCAGCAGTTTTGCAGGGGTTGAGCAGTTCTTC	CASSFAGVEQFF
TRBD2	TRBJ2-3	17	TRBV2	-	TGTGCCAGCAGTGCGGCGGTAGCGGGGGGGCGCGGAGATACGCAGTATTTT	CASSAAVAGGRGDTQYF
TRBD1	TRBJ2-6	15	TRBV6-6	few	TGTGCCAGCAGGGTTAGACAGGGTGAGGCCAACGTCCTGACTTTC	CASRVRQGEANVLTF
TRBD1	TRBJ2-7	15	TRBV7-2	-	TGTGCCAGCAGCTCCCGGGACAGGGGGTTCTACGAGCAGTACTTC	CASSSRDRGFYEQYF
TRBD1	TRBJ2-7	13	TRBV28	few	TGTGCCACGGCGACAGGGGACGGGTACGAGCAGTACTTC	CATATGDGYEQYF
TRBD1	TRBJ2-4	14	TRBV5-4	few	TGTGCCAGCAGCACCACAGGGGTGGAAAACATTCAGTACTTC	CASSTTGVENIQYF
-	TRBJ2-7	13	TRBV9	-	TGTGCCAGCAGCCCTGGACACATCTACGGGCAGTACTTC	CASSPGHIYGQYF
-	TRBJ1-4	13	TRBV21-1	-	TGTGAAGAGCAGGGGGCGATGAATGAAAAACTGTTTTTT	CEEQGAMNEKLFF
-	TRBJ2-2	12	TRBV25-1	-	TGTGCCAGCAGTGAACGTGCCGGGGAGCTGTTTTTT	CASSERAGELFF
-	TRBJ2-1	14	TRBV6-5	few	TGTGCCAGCAGTTACCTCCCCTCCTACAATGAGCAGTTCTTC	CASSYLPSYNEQFF
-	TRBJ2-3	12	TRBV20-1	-	TGCAGTGCCGAACTGGTCCGGGATACGCAGTATTTT	CSAELVRDTQYF
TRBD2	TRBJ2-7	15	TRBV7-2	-	TGTGCCTGCAGCCCTACTAGCGGGGGGGCCTACGAGCAGTACTTC	CACSPTSGGAYEQYF
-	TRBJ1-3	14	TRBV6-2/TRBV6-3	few	TGTGCCAGCACCTACGACCGAATTGGAAACACCATATATTTT	CASTYDRIGNTIYF
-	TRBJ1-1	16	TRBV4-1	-	TGCGCCAGCAGCCAAGATGACTTCAGGGGGAACACTGAAGCTTTCTTT	CASSQDDFRGNTEAFF
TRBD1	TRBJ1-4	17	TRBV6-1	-	TGTGCCAGCAGCCGGGACAGGGAGGCAACAACTAATGAAAAACTGTTTTTT	CASSRDREATTNEKLFF
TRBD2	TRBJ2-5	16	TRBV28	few	TGTGCCAGCAGTTTATTGGTAGCGGGGGCCCATCAGACCCAGTACTTC	CASSLLVAGAHQTQYF
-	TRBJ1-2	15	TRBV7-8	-	TGTGCCAGCAGCGAAGACAGACTCGGTACCTATGGCTACACCTTC	CASSEDRLGTYGYTF
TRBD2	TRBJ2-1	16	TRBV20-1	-	TGCAGTGCTACGCCGTCGTCCTGGGAGGGGATCAATGAGCAGTTCTTC	CSATPSSWEGINEQFF
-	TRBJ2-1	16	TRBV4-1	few	TGCGCCAGCAGCCTGGCCCCGGCTAGCAGCTACAATGAGCAGTTCTTC	CASSLAPASSYNEQFF
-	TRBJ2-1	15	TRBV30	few	TGTGCCTGGAGTCGAGACTCTAACAGAAACAATGAGCAGTTCTTC	CAWSRDSNRNNEQFF
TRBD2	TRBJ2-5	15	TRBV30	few	TGTGCCTGGAGTCGACTAGCGGGGGACCAAGAGACCCAGTACTTC	CAWSRLAGDQETQYF
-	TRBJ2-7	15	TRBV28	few	TGTGCCAGCACCCCATGGGACGAGGTGGGTGGCGAGCAGTACTTC	CASTPWDEVGGEQYF
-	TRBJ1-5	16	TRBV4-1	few	TGCGCCAGCAGCCTCAACCCCGGACAGAACAATCAGCCCCAGCATTTT	CASSLNPGQNNQPQHF
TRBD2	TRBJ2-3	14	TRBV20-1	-	TGCAGTGCCCCCACGGGAGGAAGCACAGATACGCAGTATTTT	CSAPTGGSTDTQYF
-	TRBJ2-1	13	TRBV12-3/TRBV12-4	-	TGTGCCAGCAGTCCTAGGGGTGACATGGGCAAATTCTTC	CASSPRGDMGKFF
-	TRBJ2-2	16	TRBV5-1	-	TGCGCCAGCAGCTTGGGACAAACCTTGAACACCGGGGAGCTGTTTTTT	CASSLGQTLNTGELFF
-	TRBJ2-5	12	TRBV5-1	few	TGCGCCAGCAGCAAGGACCGAGAGACCCAGTACTTC	CASSKDRETQYF
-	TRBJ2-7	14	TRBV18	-	TGTGCCAGCTCGCTTGACAGTATGATCTACGAGCAGTACTTC	CASSLDSMIYEQYF
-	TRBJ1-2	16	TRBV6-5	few	TGTGCCAGCAGTCAAATGACAGGCCCCCTTAGAGGTGGCTACACCTTC	CASSQMTGPLRGGYTF